This TCR beta chain was recorded in a study of T cell clones after liver transplantation. Overall study context: Without induction therapy, subjects received standard immunosuppression until 12-24 months post-transplant.

Remarks on this clone: Its specificity is unknown.

Assay used: immunoSEQ multiplex PCR; TCRdb lists only in-frame clones, some missing. The sample includes 8,500 to 10,000 clones, about 72% seen only once; the top ten take roughly 51%. Study outcomes and limitations: Low donor cell numbers restricted donor-reactive repertoire measurement in a couple of subjects.

The CDR3 length is 12 residues. Trimming shortened V by 1 base and J by 6 bases, and 5 bases separated the two germline ends. Germline V gives CDR1 SGHAT, CDR2 FQNNGV. This chain links TRBV11-2 with TRBJ2-3; the D is unclear. Sequences were derived from CD8+ T cells from blood, sampled at the 22-month timepoint. The sequence was obtained from a human patient who received a liver transplant. Some of the T cells might come from the graft donor. In DNA, the CDR3 is TGTGCCAGCAGCTTAGTCTTCGATACGCAGTATTTT. Translating it yields CASSLVFDTQYF.